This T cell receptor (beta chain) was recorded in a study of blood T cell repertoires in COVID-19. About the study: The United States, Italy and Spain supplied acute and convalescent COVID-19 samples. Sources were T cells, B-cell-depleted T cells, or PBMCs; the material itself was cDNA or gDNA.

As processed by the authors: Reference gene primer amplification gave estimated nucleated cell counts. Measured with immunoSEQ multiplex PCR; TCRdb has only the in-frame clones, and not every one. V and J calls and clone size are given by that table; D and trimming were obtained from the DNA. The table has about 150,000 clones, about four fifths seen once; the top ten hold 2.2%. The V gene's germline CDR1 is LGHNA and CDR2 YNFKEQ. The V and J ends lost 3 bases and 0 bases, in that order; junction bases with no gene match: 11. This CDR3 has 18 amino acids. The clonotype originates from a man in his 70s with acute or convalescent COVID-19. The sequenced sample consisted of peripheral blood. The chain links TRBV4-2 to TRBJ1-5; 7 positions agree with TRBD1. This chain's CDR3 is CASSQAPQGVYSNQPQHF. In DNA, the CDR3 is TGTGCCAGCAGCCAGGCCCCCCAGGGGGTCTATAGCAATCAGCCCCAGCATTTT.